This paragraph covers one T cell receptor beta chain sequence. Its target is not known. This entry is derived from a study of graft-versus-host responses after intestinal transplantation. Profiling relied on immunoSEQ multiplex PCR, and the TCRdb table lists in-frame clones only, not all of them. The table records some 120,000 clones, around nine tenths of them present only once. This clonotype was obtained from a human donor who received an intestinal transplant. Sequenced here: unstimulated CD4+ T cells sorted from spleen or lymph node cells, sampled before intestinal transplant.

The CDR3 spells CASSLGDYQNIQYF. The CDR3 DNA reads as TGCGCCAGCAGCTTGGGTGACTACCAAAACATTCAGTACTTC. V is TRBV5-1 and J is TRBJ2-4; the D gene is possibly TRBD2 (5 bases). Trimming stripped 0 bases from V and 5 bases from J, with 9 bases between. This CDR3 comprises 14 residues. Per germline, CDR1 SGHRS and CDR2 YFSETQ.